A selection of T cell receptor beta chains follows, all from one sample in a study of blood T cell repertoires in COVID-19. Generated by immunoSEQ multiplex PCR, the TCRdb table keeps only in-frame clones and is missing some. Among about 150,000 clones, roughly nine tenths were seen once, and the ten largest hold 15%. The sequenced sample consisted of peripheral blood. Every receptor here comes from a woman in her 40s with acute or convalescent COVID-19. CDR3s leave out the opening cysteine and the closing phenylalanine or tryptophan. The order of the fields is V gene, clone size, CDR3 protein. A row's size may be missing; if present it is once, few, many or a size class.

V gene: TRBV29-1; clone size: once; CDR3 protein: SVFRAASGHTDTQY
V gene: TRBV18; clone size: NA; CDR3 protein: ASSHGDSEQF
V gene: TRBV6-5; clone size: NA; CDR3 protein: ASSPGTGLSYEQY
V gene: TRBV6-4; clone size: NA; CDR3 protein: ASSSTRTRPDTQY
V gene: TRBV4-1; clone size: once; CDR3 protein: ASSQRVDNEQF
V gene: TRBV27; clone size: NA; CDR3 protein: ASSRSGVSREKLF
V gene: TRBV11-2; clone size: NA; CDR3 protein: ASSLYSGANVLT
V gene: TRBV5-8; clone size: once; CDR3 protein: ASSLVQGAEAF
V gene: TRBV7-8; clone size: NA; CDR3 protein: ASSSGGWDNQPQH
V gene: TRBV7-9; clone size: NA; CDR3 protein: ASSLGQNTEAF
V gene: TRBV3-1/TRBV3-2; clone size: once; CDR3 protein: AAASNTGELF
V gene: TRBV19; clone size: NA; CDR3 protein: ASSRNRQGNYGYT
V gene: TRBV21-1; clone size: NA; CDR3 protein: ASTLPCGANEQF
V gene: TRBV28; clone size: NA; CDR3 protein: ASSPFWDRYRNEQF
V gene: TRBV5-1; clone size: NA; CDR3 protein: ASKPISGANVLT
V gene: TRBV4-1; clone size: NA; CDR3 protein: ASSQVDLVFYNEQF
V gene: TRBV11-3; clone size: NA; CDR3 protein: ASSRANKGDNEQF
V gene: TRBV11-2; clone size: NA; CDR3 protein: ASSLGGEFYGYT
V gene: TRBV11-3; clone size: NA; CDR3 protein: ASSADSPGNIQY
V gene: TRBV27; clone size: NA; CDR3 protein: ASSLGQGDNSPLH
V gene: TRBV27; clone size: NA; CDR3 protein: ASSFKAPGQGHSPLH
V gene: TRBV12-5; clone size: NA; CDR3 protein: ASGPRRDRGGYEQY
V gene: TRBV19; clone size: NA; CDR3 protein: ASSVQGEAQPQH
V gene: TRBV7-9; clone size: NA; CDR3 protein: ASRREPPPYEQY
V gene: TRBV6-6; clone size: NA; CDR3 protein: ASSYSRQINEKLF
V gene: TRBV29-1; clone size: NA; CDR3 protein: SVGEGADEQY
V gene: TRBV14; clone size: once; CDR3 protein: ASSRGDRAGAF
V gene: TRBV19; clone size: NA; CDR3 protein: ASSGQIGAEQY
V gene: TRBV3-1/TRBV3-2; clone size: NA; CDR3 protein: ASSSIAGIVHEQF
V gene: TRBV5-1; clone size: once; CDR3 protein: ASSRTSAYEQY
V gene: TRBV19; clone size: NA; CDR3 protein: ASHVGGSARNQPQH
V gene: TRBV7-9; clone size: once; CDR3 protein: ASSPPSSYNEQF
V gene: TRBV6-5; clone size: NA; CDR3 protein: ASSYTGQTSYYEQY
V gene: TRBV9; clone size: NA; CDR3 protein: ASSPRAVGAIQNTGELF
V gene: TRBV7-3; clone size: NA; CDR3 protein: ASSSQGRNYNEQF
V gene: TRBV6-5; clone size: NA; CDR3 protein: ASSYSGEQETQY
V gene: TRBV27; clone size: NA; CDR3 protein: ASRPGTGGNQPQH
V gene: TRBV18; clone size: NA; CDR3 protein: ASSPGHQGSYEQY
V gene: TRBV27; clone size: NA; CDR3 protein: ASSLLGGSGGKVEQF
V gene: TRBV9; clone size: once; CDR3 protein: ASSVEGLGTDTQY
V gene: TRBV4-1; clone size: few; CDR3 protein: ASRGGLAPNQPQH
V gene: TRBV3-1/TRBV3-2; clone size: NA; CDR3 protein: ASSLLTSGRLNEQF
V gene: TRBV5-1; clone size: NA; CDR3 protein: ASSLSTGSSYNEQF
V gene: TRBV30; clone size: NA; CDR3 protein: AWGGGTGFPDTQY